This is a list of T cell receptor beta chains from one sample in a study of Ad26.COV2.S vaccination and SARS-CoV-2 variants. Repertoires were generated with immunoSEQ multiplex PCR, while TCRdb's copy carries only in-frame clones and drops some. The sample lists fewer than 500,000 clones, about nine tenths seen once, with more than 3.5% in the top ten. The sample was peripheral blood, taken in a trial of Ad26.COV2.S vaccine versus placebo. Source of these receptors: a person aged 18 to 65 who received the Ad26.COV2.S COVID-19 vaccine or a placebo. Both conserved end residues are part of each CDR3. The D gene is left open where the match is weak. Clone size is shown for a subset of rows, as once, few, many or a class of expanded clone.

NA	TRBJ2-2	TRBV29-1	TRBD2	CSVSGGGTGELFF	TGCAGCGTCTCGGGGGGTGGCACCGGGGAGCTGTTTTTT
NA	TRBJ2-5	TRBV4-1	TRBD1	CASSQADREETQYF	TGCGCCAGCAGCCAAGCGGACAGGGAGGAGACCCAGTACTTC
NA	TRBJ1-1	TRBV28	NA	CASSLYGEANTEAFF	TGTGCCAGCAGTTTATACGGGGAGGCGAACACTGAAGCTTTCTTT
NA	TRBJ2-3	TRBV5-4	TRBD2	CASSLVGGLDTQYF	TGTGCCAGCAGCTTGGTGGGGGGACTAGACACGCAGTATTTT
once	TRBJ2-3	TRBV27	TRBD1	CASSLSSRTGTSTDTQYF	TGTGCCAGCAGTTTATCTTCACGGACAGGGACTAGCACAGATACGCAGTATTTT
NA	TRBJ2-3	TRBV4-1	TRBD2	CASSNTLAGARNTQYF	TGCGCCAGCAGCAATACTCTAGCGGGAGCTCGGAATACGCAGTATTTT
NA	TRBJ2-3	TRBV18	NA	CASSPLGVVGADTQYF	TGTGCCAGCTCACCGTTGGGGGTAGTCGGCGCTGATACGCAGTATTTT
NA	TRBJ2-3	TRBV7-8	TRBD1	CASSLVGTGATDTQYF	TGTGCCAGCAGCTTAGTTGGGACAGGGGCGACAGATACGCAGTATTTT
NA	TRBJ2-1	TRBV28	NA	CASRVFGPGRGEQFF	TGTGCCAGCAGGGTATTCGGGCCAGGTAGGGGTGAGCAGTTCTTC
NA	TRBJ2-7	TRBV6-2/TRBV6-3	TRBD1	CASSYEDIKEQGGSYEQYF	TGTGCCAGCAGTTATGAGGATATTAAAGAACAGGGGGGTTCCTACGAGCAGTACTTC
NA	TRBJ2-1	TRBV7-2	NA	CASSFGDEQFF	TGTGCCAGCAGCTTTGGGGATGAGCAGTTCTTC
few	TRBJ1-5	TRBV28	TRBD1	CASSRDRDSNQPQHF	TGTGCCAGCAGCCGGGACAGAGATAGCAATCAGCCCCAGCATTTT
NA	TRBJ1-6	TRBV7-9	TRBD1	CASSLEGGQGATPPLHF	TGTGCCAGCAGTCTAGAGGGGGGACAGGGGGCAACGCCACCCCTCCACTTT
NA	TRBJ2-3	TRBV18	TRBD2	CASSPGLDVDTQYF	TGTGCCAGCTCACCAGGACTAGACGTAGATACGCAGTATTTT
NA	TRBJ1-5	TRBV6-5	NA	CASSALFSGNQPQHF	TGTGCCAGCAGCGCCCTCTTTAGCGGCAATCAGCCCCAGCATTTT
NA	TRBJ1-5	TRBV9	NA	CASADEDGQPQHF	TGTGCCAGCGCGGACGAGGACGGTCAGCCCCAGCATTTT
NA	TRBJ1-1	TRBV6-5	NA	CASSYPKGLTFSEAFF	TGTGCCAGCAGTTACCCCAAGGGTCTTACGTTTTCTGAAGCTTTCTTT
NA	TRBJ1-1	TRBV18	TRBD1	CASSPDRGSTEAFF	TGTGCCAGCTCACCAGACAGGGGGAGCACTGAAGCTTTCTTT
NA	TRBJ2-2	TRBV7-9	NA	CASSPGSLVAGELFF	TGTGCCAGCAGCCCCGGATCTCTCGTAGCCGGGGAGCTGTTTTTT
NA	TRBJ1-3	TRBV19	NA	CASKAGDRRNTIYF	TGTGCCAGTAAGGCAGGAGACAGGAGAAACACCATATATTTT
NA	TRBJ2-3	TRBV28	NA	CASSPRPNPADTQYF	TGTGCCAGCAGTCCCAGACCGAATCCCGCAGATACGCAGTATTTT
NA	TRBJ2-7	TRBV7-9	TRBD1	CASRGDRVYEQYF	TGTGCCAGCAGGGGGGACAGGGTCTACGAGCAGTACTTC
NA	TRBJ2-7	TRBV5-4	TRBD1	CASSRSTGGPPYEQYF	TGTGCCAGCAGCCGCTCTACAGGGGGCCCTCCCTACGAGCAGTACTTC
NA	TRBJ2-7	TRBV3-1/TRBV3-2	NA	CASSPSSTEQYF	TGTGCCAGCAGCCCCTCTTCGACCGAGCAGTACTTC
NA	TRBJ2-7	TRBV10-3	TRBD2	CATTGTSYEQYF	TGTGCCACTACCGGGACTAGCTACGAGCAGTACTTC
once	TRBJ2-7	TRBV7-9	NA	CASSLDAVSYEQYF	TGTGCCAGCAGCTTAGATGCGGTCTCCTACGAGCAGTACTTC
few	TRBJ2-5	TRBV18	NA	CASSPPRVGQETQYF	TGTGCCAGCTCACCACCACGGGTGGGTCAAGAGACCCAGTACTTC
NA	TRBJ2-2	TRBV27	NA	CASSSPQGITGELFF	TGTGCCAGTTCTTCCCCGCAGGGAATCACCGGGGAGCTGTTTTTT
NA	TRBJ2-1	TRBV29-1	NA	CSVRGIGDEQFF	TGCAGCGTTAGAGGGATCGGGGATGAGCAGTTCTTC
NA	TRBJ1-1	TRBV7-9	NA	CASSPPGNTEAFF	TGTGCCAGCAGCCCCCCAGGGAACACTGAAGCTTTCTTT
NA	TRBJ2-3	TRBV20-1	TRBD2	CSASHSGTSTDTQYF	TGCAGTGCTAGTCATAGCGGGACTAGCACAGATACGCAGTATTTT
NA	TRBJ2-1	TRBV29-1	TRBD2	CSVEEGLAGTDEQFF	TGCAGCGTTGAAGAAGGACTAGCGGGAACGGATGAGCAGTTCTTC
NA	TRBJ2-2	TRBV24-1	NA	CATSAINTGELFF	TGTGCCACCAGTGCTATTAACACCGGGGAGCTGTTTTTT
NA	TRBJ1-4	TRBV6-4	NA	CASLPRDLNEKLFF	TGTGCCAGCCTCCCTAGGGACCTTAATGAAAAACTGTTTTTT
NA	TRBJ1-1	TRBV7-2	TRBD1	CASSLDRGRAEAFF	TGTGCCAGCAGCTTAGACAGGGGGAGGGCTGAAGCTTTCTTT
once	TRBJ1-1	TRBV7-2	NA	CASSLPLDEAFF	TGTGCCAGCAGCCTCCCCTTAGATGAAGCTTTCTTT
NA	TRBJ1-5	TRBV18	NA	CASSPAGNQPQHF	TGTGCCAGCTCACCAGCGGGGAATCAGCCCCAGCATTTT
NA	TRBJ2-2	TRBV27	TRBD1	CASSPTRIRQGDEAGELFF	TGTGCCAGCAGTCCTACCCGAATACGACAGGGGGATGAGGCCGGGGAGCTGTTTTTT
few	TRBJ2-7	TRBV6-6	NA	CASSWDFYEQYF	TGTGCCAGCAGCTGGGATTTCTACGAGCAGTACTTC
few	TRBJ2-1	TRBV2	TRBD1	CASKREQGISHPYNEQFF	TGTGCCAGCAAACGCGAACAGGGGATATCCCACCCGTACAATGAGCAGTTCTTC
NA	TRBJ2-7	TRBV28	NA	CASSLRNEQYF	TGTGCCAGCAGTTTACGGAACGAGCAGTACTTC
NA	TRBJ2-5	TRBV6-2/TRBV6-3	NA	CASSPLRGETQYF	TGTGCCAGCAGTCCCCTCAGGGGAGAGACCCAGTACTTC
few	TRBJ2-4	TRBV28	NA	CASSLAGPLAKNIQYF	TGTGCCAGCAGTTTAGCGGGGCCGTTAGCCAAAAACATTCAGTACTTC
NA	TRBJ2-7	TRBV7-9	NA	CASSPPRSYEQYF	TGTGCCAGCAGCCCCCCCCGGAGTTACGAGCAGTACTTC